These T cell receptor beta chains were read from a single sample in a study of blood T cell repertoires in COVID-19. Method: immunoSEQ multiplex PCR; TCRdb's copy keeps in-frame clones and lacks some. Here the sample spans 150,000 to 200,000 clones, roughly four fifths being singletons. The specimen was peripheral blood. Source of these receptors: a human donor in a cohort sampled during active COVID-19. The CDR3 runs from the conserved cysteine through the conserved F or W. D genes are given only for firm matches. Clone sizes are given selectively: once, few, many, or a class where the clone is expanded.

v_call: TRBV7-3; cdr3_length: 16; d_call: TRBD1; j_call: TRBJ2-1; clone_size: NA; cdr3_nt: TGTGCCAGCAGCTCCCCGGGACAGGGGTTGAGCAATGAGCAGTTCTTC; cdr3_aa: CASSSPGQGLSNEQFF
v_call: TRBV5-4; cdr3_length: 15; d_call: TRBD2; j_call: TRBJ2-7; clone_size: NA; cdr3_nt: TGTGCCAGCAGCTTGGACCCTAGCGGGACAGCCGAGCAGTACTTC; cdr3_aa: CASSLDPSGTAEQYF
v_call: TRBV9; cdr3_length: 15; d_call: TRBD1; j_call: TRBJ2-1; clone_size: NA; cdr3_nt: TGTGCCAGCAGCGACCCGGGACAGGGGGCTATTGAGCAGTTCTTC; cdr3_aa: CASSDPGQGAIEQFF
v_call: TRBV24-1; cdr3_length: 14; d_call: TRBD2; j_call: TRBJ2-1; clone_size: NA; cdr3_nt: TGTGCCACCACCGACGGGACTAGGCACAATGAGCAGTTCTTC; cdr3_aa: CATTDGTRHNEQFF
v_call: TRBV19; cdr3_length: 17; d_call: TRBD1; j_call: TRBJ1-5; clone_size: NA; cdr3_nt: TGTGCCAGTAGTCTCTCGGGACAGGGGCGCAATCATCAGCCCCAGCATTTT; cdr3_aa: CASSLSGQGRNHQPQHF
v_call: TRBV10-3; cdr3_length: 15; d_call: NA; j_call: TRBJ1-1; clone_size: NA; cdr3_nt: TGTGCCATCAGTGAGGGTACCAACAGTAACACTGAAGCTTTCTTT; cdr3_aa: CAISEGTNSNTEAFF
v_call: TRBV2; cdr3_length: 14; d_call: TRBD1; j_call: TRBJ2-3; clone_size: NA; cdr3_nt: TGTGCCAGCAGTGGACAGGGGGCGTGGAATACGCAGTATTTT; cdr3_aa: CASSGQGAWNTQYF
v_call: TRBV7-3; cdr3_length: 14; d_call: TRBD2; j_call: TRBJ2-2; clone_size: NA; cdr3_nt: TGTGCCAGCAGAGGACTAGGGAACACCGGGGAGCTGTTTTTT; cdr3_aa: CASRGLGNTGELFF
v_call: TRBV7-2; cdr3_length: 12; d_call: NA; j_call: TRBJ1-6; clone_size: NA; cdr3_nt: TGTGCCGGACGGGGGGATAATTCACCCCTCCACTTT; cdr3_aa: CAGRGDNSPLHF
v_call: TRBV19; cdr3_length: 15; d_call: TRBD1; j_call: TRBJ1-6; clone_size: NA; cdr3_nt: TGTGCCAGTAGTACTACCGGACAGGGGAATTCACCCCTCCACTTT; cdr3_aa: CASSTTGQGNSPLHF
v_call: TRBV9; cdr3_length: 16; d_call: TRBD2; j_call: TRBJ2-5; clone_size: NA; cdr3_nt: TGTGCCAGCAGCGCCCAGACTAGCGGGAGGAAAGAGACCCAGTACTTC; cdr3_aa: CASSAQTSGRKETQYF
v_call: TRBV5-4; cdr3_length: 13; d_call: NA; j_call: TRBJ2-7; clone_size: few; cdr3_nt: TGTGCCAGCAGCCTACAGGGAGCTTACGAGCAGTACTTC; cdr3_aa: CASSLQGAYEQYF
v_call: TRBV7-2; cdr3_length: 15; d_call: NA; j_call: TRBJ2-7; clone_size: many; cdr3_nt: TGTGCCAGCAGCCCGACAGGTTGGAGAACTACGGAGCAGTACTTC; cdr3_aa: CASSPTGWRTTEQYF
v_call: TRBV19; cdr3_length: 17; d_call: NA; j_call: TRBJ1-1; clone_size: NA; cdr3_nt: TGTGCCACCAATGACGGGGGGCGAGGGATAGGGAAAACTGAAGCTTTCTTT; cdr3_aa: CATNDGGRGIGKTEAFF
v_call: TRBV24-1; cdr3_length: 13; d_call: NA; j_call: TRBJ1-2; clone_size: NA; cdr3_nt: TGTGCCACCAGTGGGGAGGGAGGATATGGCTACACCTTC; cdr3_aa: CATSGEGGYGYTF
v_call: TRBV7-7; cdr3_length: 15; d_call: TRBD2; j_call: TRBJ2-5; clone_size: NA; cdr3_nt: TGTGCTAGCAGCTCGGGACTAGCTTCATCAGAGACCCAGTACTTC; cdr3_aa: CASSSGLASSETQYF
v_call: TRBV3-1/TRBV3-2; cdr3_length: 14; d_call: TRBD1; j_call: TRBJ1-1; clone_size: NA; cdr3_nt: TGTGCCAGCAGCCGGGGACAGGGTGTCACTGAAGCTTTCTTT; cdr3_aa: CASSRGQGVTEAFF
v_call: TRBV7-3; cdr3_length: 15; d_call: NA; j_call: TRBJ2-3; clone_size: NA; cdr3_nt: TGTGCCAGCAGCTTAGACAGGACTAGCACAGATACGCAGTATTTT; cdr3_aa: CASSLDRTSTDTQYF
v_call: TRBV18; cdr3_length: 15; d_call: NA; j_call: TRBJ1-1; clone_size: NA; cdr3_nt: TGTGCCAGCTCACCAGAGGGATGGCGGAACACTGAAGCTTTCTTT; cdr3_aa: CASSPEGWRNTEAFF
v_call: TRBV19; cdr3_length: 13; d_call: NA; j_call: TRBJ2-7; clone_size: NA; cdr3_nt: TGTGCCAGTAGTATCCAAGGGGGCTACGAGCAGTACTTC; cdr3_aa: CASSIQGGYEQYF
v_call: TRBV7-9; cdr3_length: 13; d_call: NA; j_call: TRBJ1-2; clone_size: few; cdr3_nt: TGTGCCAGCAGCTTGAGGGAGGGGTATGGCTACACCTTC; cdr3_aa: CASSLREGYGYTF
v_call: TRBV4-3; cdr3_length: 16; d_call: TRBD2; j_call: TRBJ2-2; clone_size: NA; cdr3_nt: TGCGCCAGCAGCCTTGAGCGGGGGGGCCAGGCTGGGGAGCTGTTTTTT; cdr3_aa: CASSLERGGQAGELFF
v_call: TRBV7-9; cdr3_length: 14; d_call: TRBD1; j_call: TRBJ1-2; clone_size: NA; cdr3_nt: TGTGCCAGCAGCTTGACAGGGGGCGGCTATGGCTACACCTTC; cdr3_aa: CASSLTGGGYGYTF
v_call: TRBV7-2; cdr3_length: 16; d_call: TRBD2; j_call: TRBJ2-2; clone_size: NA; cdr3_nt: TGTGCCAGCAGCTTAGTACTAGCGGACCCGACCGGGGAGCTGTTTTTT; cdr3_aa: CASSLVLADPTGELFF
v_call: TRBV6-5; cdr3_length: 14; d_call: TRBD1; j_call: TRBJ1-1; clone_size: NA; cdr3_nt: TGTGCCAGCAGTTACAGGGACAGGGGCACTGAAGCTTTCTTT; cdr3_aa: CASSYRDRGTEAFF
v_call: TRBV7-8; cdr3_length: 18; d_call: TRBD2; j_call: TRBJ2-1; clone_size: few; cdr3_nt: TGTGCCAGCACCCCTGGGGTAGCGGGCGCCTACTCCTACAATGAGCAGTTCTTC; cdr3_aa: CASTPGVAGAYSYNEQFF
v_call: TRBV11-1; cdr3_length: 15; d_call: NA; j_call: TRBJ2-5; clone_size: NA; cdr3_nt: TGTGCCAGCAGCCCCAAGGAACTAGGCCAAGAGACCCAGTACTTC; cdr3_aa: CASSPKELGQETQYF
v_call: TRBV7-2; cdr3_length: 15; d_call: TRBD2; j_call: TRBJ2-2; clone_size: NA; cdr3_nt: TGTGCCAGCCCCAGCGGGAGTTCGAACACCGGGGAGCTGTTTTTT; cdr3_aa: CASPSGSSNTGELFF
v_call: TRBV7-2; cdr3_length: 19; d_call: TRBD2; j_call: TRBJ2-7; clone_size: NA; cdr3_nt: TGTGCCAGCAGCTTAACAGTTGCTAGCGGGGCAACCCACTCCTACGAGCAGTACTTC; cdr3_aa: CASSLTVASGATHSYEQYF
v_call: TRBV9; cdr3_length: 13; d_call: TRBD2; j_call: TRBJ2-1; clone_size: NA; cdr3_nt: TGTGCCAGCAGCCCCCGGACTAGCGGGAGTGAGTTCTTC; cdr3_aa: CASSPRTSGSEFF
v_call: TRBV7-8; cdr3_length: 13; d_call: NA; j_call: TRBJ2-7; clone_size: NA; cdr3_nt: TGTGCCAGCAGTTGGGACACATTATACGAGCAGTACTTC; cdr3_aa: CASSWDTLYEQYF
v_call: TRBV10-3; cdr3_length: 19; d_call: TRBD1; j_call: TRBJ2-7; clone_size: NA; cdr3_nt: TGTGCCATCAGCTTGAGACCGGGACAGGGGGTAGACAGCTCCTACGAGCAGTACTTC; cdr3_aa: CAISLRPGQGVDSSYEQYF
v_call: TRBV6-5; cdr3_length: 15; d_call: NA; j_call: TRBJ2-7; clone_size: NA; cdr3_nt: TGTGCCAGCGTTGTCCGCAGGGCCCTCTCCTACGAGCAGTACTTC; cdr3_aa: CASVVRRALSYEQYF
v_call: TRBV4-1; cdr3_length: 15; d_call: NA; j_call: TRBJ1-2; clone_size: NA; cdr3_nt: TGCGCCAGCAGCCAAGAAGGCCAGGGGACCTATGGCTACACCTTC; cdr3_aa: CASSQEGQGTYGYTF
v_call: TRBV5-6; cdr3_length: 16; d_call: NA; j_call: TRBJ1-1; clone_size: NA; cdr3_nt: TGTGCCAGCAGCGGAATCAACAGGGATGGGATCGGTGAAGCTTTCTTT; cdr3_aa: CASSGINRDGIGEAFF
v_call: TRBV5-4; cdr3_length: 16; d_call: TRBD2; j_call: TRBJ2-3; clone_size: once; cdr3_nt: TGTGCCAGCAGCTTGGTAGCGGGAGGGGCGCGGGATACGCAGTATTTT; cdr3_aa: CASSLVAGGARDTQYF
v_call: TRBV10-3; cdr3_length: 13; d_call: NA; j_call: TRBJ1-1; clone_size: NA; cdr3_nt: TGTGCCATCAGTGCAGGGGATTTTACTGAAGCTTTCTTT; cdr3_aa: CAISAGDFTEAFF
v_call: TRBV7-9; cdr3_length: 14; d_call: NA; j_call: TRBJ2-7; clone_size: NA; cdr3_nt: TGTGCCAGCAGCTTAGGCGGGTACCCTTACGAGCAGTACTTC; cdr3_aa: CASSLGGYPYEQYF
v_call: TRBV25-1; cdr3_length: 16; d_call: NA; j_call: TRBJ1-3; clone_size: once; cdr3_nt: TGTGCCAGCTCGACCAATGGGGGGGCGTCTGGAAACACCATATATTTT; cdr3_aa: CASSTNGGASGNTIYF
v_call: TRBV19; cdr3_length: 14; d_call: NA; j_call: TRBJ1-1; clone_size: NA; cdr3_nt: TGTGCCAGTAGTATAGGACAAATGAACACTGAAGCTTTCTTT; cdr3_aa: CASSIGQMNTEAFF
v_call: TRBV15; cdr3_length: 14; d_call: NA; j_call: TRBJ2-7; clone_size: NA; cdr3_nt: TGTGCCACCAGCAGAGTCGGGAGCACCTACGAGCAGTACTTC; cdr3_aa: CATSRVGSTYEQYF
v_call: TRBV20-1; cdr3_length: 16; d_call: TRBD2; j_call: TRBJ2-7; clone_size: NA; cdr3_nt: TGCAGTGCTAGTTTCCCTAGCGGGAGGATGAGCTACGAGCAGTACTTC; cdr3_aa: CSASFPSGRMSYEQYF
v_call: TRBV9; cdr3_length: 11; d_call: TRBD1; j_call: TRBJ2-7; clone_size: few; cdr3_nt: TGTGCCAGCAGCGCGGGACAGGTCAAGTACTTC; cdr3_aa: CASSAGQVKYF
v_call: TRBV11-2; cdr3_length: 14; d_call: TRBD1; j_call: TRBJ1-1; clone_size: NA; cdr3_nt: TGTGCCAGCAGTTATGGGACAGGGAACACTGAAGCTTTCTTT; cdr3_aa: CASSYGTGNTEAFF
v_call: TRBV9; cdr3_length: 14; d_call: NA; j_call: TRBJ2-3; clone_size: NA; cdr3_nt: TGTGCCAGCAGGCCAGGGTCTCACACAGATACGCAGTATTTT; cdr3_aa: CASRPGSHTDTQYF
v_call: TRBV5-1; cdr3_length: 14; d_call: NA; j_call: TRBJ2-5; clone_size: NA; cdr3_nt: TGCGCCAGCAGCTTGGATCAGGAATCGGAGACCCAGTACTTC; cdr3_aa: CASSLDQESETQYF
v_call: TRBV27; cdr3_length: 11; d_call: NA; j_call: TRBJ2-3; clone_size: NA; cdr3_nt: TGTGCCAGCAGTTACGACTTTACGCAGTATTTT; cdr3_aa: CASSYDFTQYF
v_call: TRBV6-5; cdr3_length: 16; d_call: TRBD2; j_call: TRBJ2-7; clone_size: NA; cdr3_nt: TGTGCCAGCAGTTACTCCGGCCTAGCGGGGACCTACGAGCAGTACTTC; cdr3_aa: CASSYSGLAGTYEQYF
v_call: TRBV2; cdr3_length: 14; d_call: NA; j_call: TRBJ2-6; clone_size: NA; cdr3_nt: TGTGCCAGCAGTTTCGGGTCTGGGGCCAACGTCCTGACTTTC; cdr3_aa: CASSFGSGANVLTF
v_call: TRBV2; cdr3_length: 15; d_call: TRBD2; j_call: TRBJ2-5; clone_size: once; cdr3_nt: TGTGCCAGCAGTGTTGGACTAGGTAGCCAAGAGACCCAGTACTTC; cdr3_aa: CASSVGLGSQETQYF
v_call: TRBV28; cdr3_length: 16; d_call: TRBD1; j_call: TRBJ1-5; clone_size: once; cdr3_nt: TGTGCCAGCAACTATCCACCGGGACAGGTTAATCAGCCCCAGCATTTT; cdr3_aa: CASNYPPGQVNQPQHF